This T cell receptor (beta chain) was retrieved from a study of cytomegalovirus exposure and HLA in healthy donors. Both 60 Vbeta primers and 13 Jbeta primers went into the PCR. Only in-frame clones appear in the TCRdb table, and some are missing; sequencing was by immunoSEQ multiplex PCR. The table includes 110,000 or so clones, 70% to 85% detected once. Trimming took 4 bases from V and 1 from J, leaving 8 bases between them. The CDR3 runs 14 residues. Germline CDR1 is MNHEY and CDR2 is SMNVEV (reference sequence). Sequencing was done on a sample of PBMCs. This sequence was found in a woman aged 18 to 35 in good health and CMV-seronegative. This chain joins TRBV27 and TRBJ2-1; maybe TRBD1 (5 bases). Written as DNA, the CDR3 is TGTGCCAGCAGTTGGTCAGGGTCCTACAATGAGCAGTTCTTC. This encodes CASSWSGSYNEQFF.